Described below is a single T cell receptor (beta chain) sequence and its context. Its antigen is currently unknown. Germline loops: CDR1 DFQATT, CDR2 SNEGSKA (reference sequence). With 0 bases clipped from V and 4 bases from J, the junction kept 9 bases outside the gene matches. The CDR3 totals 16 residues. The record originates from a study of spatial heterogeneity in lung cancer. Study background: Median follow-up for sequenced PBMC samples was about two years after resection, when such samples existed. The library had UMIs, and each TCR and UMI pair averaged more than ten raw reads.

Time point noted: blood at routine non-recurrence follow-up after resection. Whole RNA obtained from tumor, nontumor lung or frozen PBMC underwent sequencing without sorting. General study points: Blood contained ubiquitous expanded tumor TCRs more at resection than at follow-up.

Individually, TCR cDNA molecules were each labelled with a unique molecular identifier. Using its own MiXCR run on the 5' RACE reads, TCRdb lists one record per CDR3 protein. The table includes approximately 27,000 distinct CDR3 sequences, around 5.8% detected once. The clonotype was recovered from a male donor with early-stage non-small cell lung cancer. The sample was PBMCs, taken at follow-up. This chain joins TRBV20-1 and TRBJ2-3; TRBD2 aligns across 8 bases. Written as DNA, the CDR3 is TGCAGTGCTAGAGATGTCCCGGGCGGGAGGCCAGATACGCAGTATTTT. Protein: CSARDVPGGRPDTQYF.